A selection of T cell receptor beta chains follows, all from one sample in a study of blood T cell repertoires in COVID-19. Sequencing was performed with immunoSEQ multiplex PCR; in TCRdb, only in-frame clones are kept and a portion is missing. The table records some 70,000 clones, 90% of them present only once. Sequenced input: peripheral blood. Receptor source: a man aged 50 or older with COVID-19, enrolled during active disease. Both conserved end residues are part of each CDR3. The D gene is left open where the match is weak.

d_call: TRBD1
v_call: TRBV6-5
cdr3_aa: CASSLDRGLYEQYF

d_call: -
v_call: TRBV29-1
cdr3_aa: CSVESRRVAFF

d_call: TRBD2
v_call: TRBV19
cdr3_aa: CASNLGTSLPGEQYF

d_call: -
v_call: TRBV29-1
cdr3_aa: CSVGPAGSGDTGELFF

d_call: TRBD1
v_call: TRBV28
cdr3_aa: CASSFRGTGQTYEQYF

d_call: TRBD2
v_call: TRBV7-2
cdr3_aa: CASSFNLAGGLETQYF

d_call: TRBD2
v_call: TRBV7-2
cdr3_aa: CASSLRSLAGIFSYEQYF

d_call: -
v_call: TRBV12-5
cdr3_aa: CASGLRRGSYNEQFF

d_call: -
v_call: TRBV18
cdr3_aa: CASRSGQETQYF

d_call: -
v_call: TRBV19
cdr3_aa: CASSMATNEKLFF

d_call: -
v_call: TRBV27
cdr3_aa: CASSNRALGYGYTF

d_call: TRBD2
v_call: TRBV29-1
cdr3_aa: CSVLLWTAGVSGELFF

d_call: -
v_call: TRBV5-1
cdr3_aa: CASSLFSGSTDTQYF

d_call: TRBD1
v_call: TRBV10-3
cdr3_aa: CAISGGQGNEETQYF

d_call: TRBD2
v_call: TRBV18
cdr3_aa: CASSVKAGVVETQYF

d_call: -
v_call: TRBV7-8
cdr3_aa: CASSFDSGTEAFF

d_call: TRBD1
v_call: TRBV5-1
cdr3_aa: CASSPYPGQVAYEQYF

d_call: TRBD1
v_call: TRBV11-2
cdr3_aa: CASSSVQGSTYEQYF

d_call: -
v_call: TRBV25-1
cdr3_aa: CASSPGDGSRYNEAFF

d_call: TRBD1
v_call: TRBV5-6
cdr3_aa: CASSPRTGSGNTIYF

d_call: TRBD1
v_call: TRBV10-3
cdr3_aa: CAISEDRGGEKLFF

d_call: -
v_call: TRBV2
cdr3_aa: CASSPTGRSPANYGYTF

d_call: -
v_call: TRBV6-1
cdr3_aa: CASSDIFASSGGEQFF

d_call: TRBD2
v_call: TRBV5-4
cdr3_aa: CASSRVVAGADTQYF

d_call: -
v_call: TRBV5-1
cdr3_aa: CASSHPTDDNEQFF

d_call: TRBD2
v_call: TRBV10-3
cdr3_aa: CAIRGLAGDQETQYF

d_call: TRBD1
v_call: TRBV15
cdr3_aa: CATNTNRQGETQYF

d_call: -
v_call: TRBV5-1
cdr3_aa: CASSLEQGRGTIYF

d_call: TRBD1
v_call: TRBV28
cdr3_aa: CASSDSGTAEETQYF

d_call: -
v_call: TRBV4-3
cdr3_aa: CASSRGVNTEAFF

d_call: -
v_call: TRBV7-9
cdr3_aa: CASSLGTLRGNTIYF

d_call: -
v_call: TRBV6-5
cdr3_aa: CASSYSSGPSSYEQYF

d_call: TRBD1
v_call: TRBV7-6
cdr3_aa: CASSLAGTGSAQPQHF

d_call: TRBD2
v_call: TRBV2
cdr3_aa: CASSEGAGAWETQYF

d_call: TRBD1
v_call: TRBV18
cdr3_aa: CASSIQGVSEKLFF

d_call: -
v_call: TRBV6-1
cdr3_aa: CASSERGAGEQFF

d_call: -
v_call: TRBV28
cdr3_aa: CASSTTNRVGYGYTF

d_call: -
v_call: TRBV27
cdr3_aa: CASSFSGSTQYF

d_call: -
v_call: TRBV6-4
cdr3_aa: CASSAYQEVNQPQHF

d_call: TRBD2
v_call: TRBV7-2
cdr3_aa: CASSLRFTSGRNEQFF

d_call: TRBD2
v_call: TRBV30
cdr3_aa: CAWDHGGGPGETQYF

d_call: -
v_call: TRBV7-3
cdr3_aa: CASSTISGNEQFF

d_call: -
v_call: TRBV11-2
cdr3_aa: CASSLVAETQYF

d_call: TRBD2
v_call: TRBV11-2
cdr3_aa: CASSLEASGNYEQYF

d_call: TRBD2
v_call: TRBV9
cdr3_aa: CASSALAGDRNEQFF

d_call: TRBD2
v_call: TRBV5-1
cdr3_aa: CASSNLGLAGDFSYEQYF

d_call: -
v_call: TRBV15
cdr3_aa: CATSRGTNYEQYF

d_call: -
v_call: TRBV6-5
cdr3_aa: CASSYATGSNYGYTF

d_call: -
v_call: TRBV5-1
cdr3_aa: CASSLGAPPGNTIYF

d_call: TRBD1
v_call: TRBV6-5
cdr3_aa: CASSSNPTGGLQYF

d_call: -
v_call: TRBV28
cdr3_aa: CASSFSGTTYGYTF

d_call: -
v_call: TRBV19
cdr3_aa: CASSPRRYGYTF

d_call: TRBD1
v_call: TRBV3-1/TRBV3-2
cdr3_aa: CASSHAGTGRSEKLFF

d_call: -
v_call: TRBV7-2
cdr3_aa: CASSLNAGLGEKLFF

d_call: TRBD1
v_call: TRBV10-1
cdr3_aa: CASTRGDCNSPLHF

d_call: TRBD2
v_call: TRBV15
cdr3_aa: CATSRDLAGGNEQFF

d_call: TRBD2
v_call: TRBV12-5
cdr3_aa: CASGRKAGDGETQYF

d_call: TRBD2
v_call: TRBV9
cdr3_aa: CASSPLAGGSTDTQYF

d_call: -
v_call: TRBV11-2
cdr3_aa: CASSLGYERIQETQYF

d_call: TRBD1
v_call: TRBV28
cdr3_aa: CASTTPRGQMNTEAFF